One and the same sample provided the 2 T cell receptor beta chains below, sequenced in a study of cytomegalovirus exposure and HLA in healthy donors. The PCR employed 60 Vbeta primers together with 13 Jbeta primers. This table comes from immunoSEQ multiplex PCR, and its TCRdb copy is limited to in-frame clones, with some not included. The sample carries some 130,000 clones, roughly three quarters recorded once. Sequencing was carried out using PBMCs. Source of these receptors: a middle-aged man in good health and CMV-seronegative.

The V call is TRBV21-1, the J call TRBJ2-7; TRBD1 is taken as the D call from the table, unchecked against the DNA. TRBV21-1 is noted as a pseudogene. This CDR3 comprises 15 residues. CDR3: CASSKQALVSAEQYF. The CDR3 DNA reads as TGTGCCAGCAGCAAACAGGCCCTCGTGTCGGCCGAGCAGTACTTC.

Only a few counts were recorded for this clone. The chain is built from TRBV29-1 and TRBJ1-1; a possible D gene is TRBD1 (5 bases). The CDR3 runs 13 residues. Trimming took off 5 bases at V and 4 bases at J, with 14 bases between the two ends. Germline loops: CDR1 SQVTM, CDR2 ANQGSEA. The DNA of the CDR3 is TGCAGCGTTTTTGGGCAGGGAGGCACTGAAGCTTTCTTT. Translating it yields CSVFGQGGTEAFF.